The 8 T cell receptor beta chains listed next were all sequenced from one sample in a study of response to subunit inactivated influenza vaccine. TCRdb analysed the RT-PCR reads with MiXCR anew, one entry per CDR3 protein. The table lists just under 550,000 distinct CDR3 sequences, 20% to 25% of them singletons. Another study also made use of these data, one on T cells expressing NK-cell markers. According to that study: TCR beta libraries carry UMIs added by 5'RACE template switching.

The sample consisted of CD4+ T cells sorted from PBMCs, taken 12 days after vaccination. The origin of the receptors is a man over 45 who received an inactivated influenza vaccine.

This clonotype has a handful of counts. V and J are TRBV21-1 and TRBJ2-5; TRBD2 was called by the table and not checked on the DNA. TRBV21-1 is described as a pseudogene. CDR3 length: 16 residues. The CDR3: CASTTPSGSDQETQYF. CDR3 DNA sequence: TGTGCCAGCACGACCCCTAGCGGGAGCGATCAAGAGACCCAGTACTTC.

This chain joins TRBV20-1 and TRBJ2-1; D is undetermined. The CDR3 consists of 13 residues. Trimming took off 1 base at V and 7 bases at J, with 11 bases between the two ends. Germline assignment: CDR1 DFQATT and CDR2 SNEGSKA (reference sequence). The CDR3 sequence is CSARVGSSNEQFF. In DNA form, the CDR3 reads TGCAGTGCTAGAGTGGGCTCTTCAAATGAGCAGTTCTTC.

V gene TRBV9 combines with J gene TRBJ1-2, with D possibly TRBD1 on 5 matching bases. CDR3 length: 15 residues. Looked up from germline, CDR1 is SGDLS and CDR2 is YYNGEE. The V gene lost 4 bases and the J gene lost 5 bases, with 18 bases spanning the gap. CDR3 sequence (DNA): TGTGCCAGCAGCCCGGGCCGAGGGGAGCTTTATGGCTACACCTTC. It yields the protein CASSPGRGELYGYTF.

This clonotype was detected ten times or more. The rearrangement joins TRBV7-2 to TRBJ2-3; 12 positions match TRBD2. The CDR3 spans 15 residues. CDR1 and CDR2 (germline): SGHTA, FQGNSA. Losses at the gene ends were 8 bases for V and 4 bases for J; bases not matched to a gene: 7. CDR3 sequence (DNA): TGTGCCAGCGGGCTAGCGGGAGGGGGGGCAGATACGCAGTATTTT. Translating gives CASGLAGGGADTQYF.

This clonotype occurred a few times. The rearrangement joins TRBV12-3 or TRBV12-4 to TRBJ2-3; no reliable D call. The CDR3 covers 14 residues. V dropped 3 bases and J dropped 6 bases, with 13 bases sitting between them. The CDR3 loop reads CASSFRTNADTQYF. The DNA for the CDR3 is TGTGCCAGCAGTTTTCGGACCAACGCGGATACGCAGTATTTT.

The chain employs TRBV5-6 and TRBJ1-5, with 9 bases that match TRBD1. V shed 4 bases, J shed 5 bases, and the junction held 7 bases outside the gene matches. This CDR3 spans 15 amino acids. Germline CDR1 and CDR2: SGHDT and YYEEEE. CDR3 sequence (DNA): TGTGCCAGCAGCCTCAGGACAGGGGTCGATCAGCCCCAGCATTTT. Translated, it gives CASSLRTGVDQPQHF.

The chain is built from TRBV4-1 and TRBJ1-4; 8 positions match TRBD1. Germline V gene lookup returns CDR1 MGHRA and CDR2 YSYEKL. The CDR3 consists of 18 residues. The trim removed 0 bases at V and 0 bases at J, leaving 6 bases unmatched. The CDR3 here is CASSQDGRGPSTNEKLFF. Here the CDR3 DNA reads TGCGCCAGCAGCCAAGATGGCAGGGGGCCTTCAACTAATGAAAAACTGTTTTTT.

The sample holds a few counts of this clonotype. V usage is TRBV12-3 or TRBV12-4 and J usage is TRBJ1-5; D not certain. The CDR3 is made up of 15 amino acids. Trimming stripped 5 bases from V and 6 bases from J, with 17 bases between. This chain's CDR3 is CASSPRYLSGQPQHF. For the CDR3, the DNA is TGTGCCAGCAGTCCCCGGTACTTATCAGGTCAGCCCCAGCATTTT.